Each of the 2 T cell receptor beta chains below was sequenced from the same sample in a study of blood T cell repertoires in COVID-19. The assay was immunoSEQ multiplex PCR, and TCRdb's table has in-frame clones only and misses some. The sample lists roughly 400,000 clones; around 87% were seen once. What was sequenced was PBMCs or T cells enriched from blood (not recorded which). These receptors were collected from a woman aged 45-59 years who had recovered from COVID-19.

In this sample, this clone turned up a few times. The rearrangement links TRBV6-1 to TRBJ1-1, with D tentatively TRBD1 (5 bases). V was trimmed by 2 bases and J by 5 bases, leaving 15 bases between them. The germline CDR1 and CDR2 sequences are MNHNS and SASEGT. The CDR3 totals 15 residues. The CDR3 loop is CASSEFGQGKTEAFF. As DNA, the CDR3 is TGTGCCAGCAGTGAATTTGGCCAGGGAAAGACTGAAGCTTTCTTT.

The V call is TRBV2, the J call TRBJ1-3; D not resolved. This CDR3 has 14 amino acids. Trimming stripped 2 bases from V and 2 bases from J, with 7 bases between. In germline, CDR1 is SNHLY, CDR2 FYNNEI. CDR3 coding DNA: TGTGCCAGCAGTGAATTGCGAACTGGAAACACCATATATTTT. It is translated as CASSELRTGNTIYF.